This passage covers 18 T cell receptor beta chains from one sample sequenced in a study of cytomegalovirus exposure and HLA in healthy donors. Amplification used 60 Vbeta primers and 13 Jbeta primers. Produced via immunoSEQ multiplex PCR; TCRdb's table is partial and in-frame only. This sample has more than 100,000 clones, with 65% to 75% found just once. Sequencing was carried out using PBMCs. The receptors shown here come from a woman between 50 and 59 years old in good health and CMV-seropositive.

The V and J genes are TRBV5-8 and TRBJ1-3; D gene ambiguous. Germline CDR1 and CDR2: SGHTS and YDEGEE. Trimming removed 2 bases at V and 2 bases at J, with 11 bases between. The CDR3 loop spans 15 amino acids. DNA of the CDR3: TGTGCCAGCAGCTTTAGCTCAACCCCTGGAAACACCATATATTTT. Protein product: CASSFSSTPGNTIYF.

This sequence joins TRBV20-1 and TRBJ1-1, with a weak D call TRBD1 (5 bases). Germline lookup yields CDR1 DFQATT and CDR2 SNEGSKA (reference sequence). The CDR3 runs 11 residues. Here the CDR3 reads CSVATAGGAFF. CDR3 sequence (DNA): TGCAGCGTGGCGACAGCCGGCGGAGCTTTCTTT.

CDR3 coding DNA: TGTGCCAGCAGCCAAGACGCGGGGGGGCCGTACAATGAGCAGTTCTTC. Amino acids: CASSQDAGGPYNEQFF. The chain recombines TRBV4-2 with TRBJ2-1, with TRBD2 matching over 9 bases. The J segment lost 4 bases and the V segment lost 0 bases, leaving 4 bases of the junction unmatched. The germline gives CDR1 LGHNA, CDR2 YNFKEQ. The CDR3 is made up of 16 amino acids.

This chain links TRBV27 with TRBJ2-7; 9 positions agree with TRBD1. Per germline, CDR1 MNHEY and CDR2 SMNVEV (reference sequence). The CDR3 covers 11 residues. V was pared by 6 bases and J by 6 bases, with 0 bases of the junction left unmatched. The CDR3 DNA reads TGTGCCAGCAGGACAGGGGGCGAGCAGTACTTC. It translates to CASRTGGEQYF.

This chain uses TRBV5-4 with TRBJ2-6, with D possibly TRBD2 on 7 matching bases. In germline, CDR1 is SGHNT, CDR2 YYREEE (reference sequence). The CDR3 is made up of 17 amino acids. V was cut by 4 bases and J by 4 bases, with 18 bases left in between. CDR3 nucleotide sequence: TGTGCCAGCAGCGATAGGGGGGGGTTTAGGGGGGCCAACGTCCTGACTTTC. Protein product: CASSDRGGFRGANVLTF.

This clone has just a few counts. This chain uses TRBV5-1 with TRBJ2-2; D gene unclear. The germline CDR1 and CDR2 sequences are SGHRS and YFSETQ. With 0 bases removed from V and 7 bases from J, the gap between germline ends came to 10 bases. This CDR3 has 14 residues. The CDR3 DNA reads as TGCGCCAGCAGCTTGGCCCTCAGGAACGGGGAGCTGTTTTTT. It translates to CASSLALRNGELFF.

The V gene is TRBV30, the J gene TRBJ2-1, with 11 bases fitting TRBD2. The CDR3 length is 14 residues. V dropped 2 bases and J dropped 8; count of bases not matched to a gene: 5. Per germline, CDR1 GTSNPN and CDR2 SVGIG (reference sequence). CDR3 sequence (DNA): TGTGCCTGGAGTATAGCGGGGGGGCCGCATGAGCAGTTCTTC. Encoded protein: CAWSIAGGPHEQFF.

V usage is TRBV30 and J usage is TRBJ1-1; 7 nucleotides line up with TRBD1. Germline V lookup: CDR1 GTSNPN, CDR2 SVGIG (reference sequence). Trimming at V came to 4 bases and at J to 5 bases, leaving 7 bases not matched to a gene. This CDR3 is 13 amino acids long. CDR3 nucleotide sequence: TGTGCCTGGAAACTACAGGGGTGGACTGAAGCTTTCTTT. Encoded protein: CAWKLQGWTEAFF.

J is TRBJ2-5 and V is TRBV11-2; 7 bases map to TRBD1. The CDR3 contains 13 residues. Germline V gene data show CDR1 as SGHAT and CDR2 as FQNNGV. The V segment lost 2 bases and the J segment 4 bases; nucleotides outside the gene matches: 1. Written as DNA, the CDR3 is TGTGCCAGCAGCTTAACAGGGGCAGAGACCCAGTACTTC. The encoded protein is CASSLTGAETQYF. The full variable domain, rest sourced from reference TRBV11-2 and TRBJ2-5, is EAGVAQSPRYKIIEKRQSVAFWCNPISGHATLYWYQQILGQGPKLLIQFQNNGVVDDSQLPKDRFSAERLKGVDSTLKIQPAKLEDSAVYLCASSLTGAETQYFGPGTRLLVL.

This clone was seen a handful of times. The J gene is TRBJ2-7, the V gene TRBV7-2, with a possible D match to TRBD1 (6 bases). V was cut by 5 bases and J by 4 bases, with 9 bases left in between. The CDR3 is made up of 12 amino acids. The germline V gene has CDR1 SGHTA and CDR2 FQGNSA. The CDR3 sequence: CASSHGQYEQYF. The CDR3 bases are TGTGCCAGCAGCCATGGACAGTACGAGCAGTACTTC.

The CDR3 sequence is CASSLGTGVDEQFF. The CDR3, as DNA: TGTGCCAGCAGCTTGGGGACAGGGGTCGATGAGCAGTTCTTC. The rearrangement links TRBV7-6 to TRBJ2-1; 10 bases match TRBD1. J lost 8 bases, V lost 3 bases, and 4 bases had no gene match. Germline V CDR1 and CDR2: SGHVS, FNYEAQ. The CDR3 extends over 14 amino acids. Using reference TRBV7-6 and TRBJ2-1 for the parts outside the CDR3, the full variable domain is GAGVSQSPRYKVTKRGQDVALRCDPISGHVSLYWYRQALGQGPEFLTYFNYEAQQDKSGLPNDRFSAERPEGSISTLTIQRTEQRDSAMYRCASSLGTGVDEQFFGPGTRLTVL.

This clone was counted between two and nine times. The CDR3 nucleotides read TGTGCCAGCAGCCCCCAGGGGAGAGGCGAAAAACTGTTTTTT. It translates to CASSPQGRGEKLFF. This chain joins TRBV7-9 and TRBJ1-4; weak D call: TRBD1 (6 bases). This CDR3 spans 14 amino acids. Trimming removed 5 bases at V and 8 bases at J, with 15 bases between. From germline, CDR1 is SEHNR and CDR2 FQNEAQ (reference sequence).

To note about this clone: Other DNA sequences within the sample encode an identical CDR3. This chain links TRBV10-3 with TRBJ2-1, with 16 bases lining up with TRBD2. The J segment lost 0 bases and the V segment lost 3 bases, leaving 8 bases of the junction unmatched. This CDR3 spans 20 amino acids. CDR1 and CDR2 (germline): ENHRY, SYGVKD. In DNA, the CDR3 is TGTGCCATCAGTGACCCGGGACTAGCGGGGGGGCCGAGCTCCTACAATGAGCAGTTCTTC. This codes for CAISDPGLAGGPSSYNEQFF.

In DNA form, the CDR3 reads TGTGCCAGCAGTTCCAAAGAAGCGGAGTCCTACAATGAGCAGTTCTTC. It yields the protein CASSSKEAESYNEQFF. This chain connects TRBV27 to TRBJ2-1; the D gene is possibly TRBD2 (5 bases). Between the trimmed V and J ends, which lost 4 bases and 1 base, there was a span of 14 bases. This CDR3 comprises 16 residues. Germline values: CDR1 MNHEY, CDR2 SMNVEV (reference sequence).

This clone appeared once. This rearrangement joins TRBV6-1 to TRBJ2-7; 9 nucleotides align to TRBD1. Germline-derived CDR1 and CDR2 are MNHNS and SASEGT. The CDR3 sequence is 14 residues long. V shed 6 bases and J 3 bases; nucleotides not matched to a gene: 6. DNA of the CDR3: TGTGCCAGCAGACGGGACAGGGCTGGCTACGAGCAGTACTTC. Encoded protein: CASRRDRAGYEQYF.

The genes are TRBV23-1 and TRBJ2-1; 10 bases agree with TRBD2. TRBV23-1 is given ORF status, its function remaining uncertain. Trimming cost V 0 bases and J 0 bases; bases outside gene matches: 8. The CDR3 totals 19 residues. CDR3 in amino acids: CASSQSSLAGFTSYNEQFF. The DNA of the CDR3 is TGCGCCAGCAGTCAATCTTCACTAGCGGGGTTCACCTCCTACAATGAGCAGTTCTTC.

This clone was picked up one time. The chain carries TRBV4-2 and TRBJ1-4, with D hard to call. The V gene's germline CDR1 is LGHNA and CDR2 YNFKEQ. V was trimmed by 0 bases and J by 7 bases, leaving 15 bases between them. The CDR3 has 16 residues. The CDR3: CASSQEASNEGEKLFF. CDR3 nucleotide sequence: TGTGCCAGCAGCCAAGAGGCCTCTAACGAGGGTGAAAAACTGTTTTTT.

V is TRBV19 and J is TRBJ2-2, with 9 bases fitting TRBD1. Per the germline V gene, CDR1 is LNHDA and CDR2 is SQIVND (reference sequence). Germline trimming cut 6 bases from V and 4 bases from J; bases unmatched to any gene: 12. The CDR3 runs to 17 residues. The CDR3 loop is CASSYSRGQGRTGELFF. The CDR3 DNA is TGTGCCAGTAGCTACAGCAGGGGACAGGGTCGCACCGGGGAGCTGTTTTTT.